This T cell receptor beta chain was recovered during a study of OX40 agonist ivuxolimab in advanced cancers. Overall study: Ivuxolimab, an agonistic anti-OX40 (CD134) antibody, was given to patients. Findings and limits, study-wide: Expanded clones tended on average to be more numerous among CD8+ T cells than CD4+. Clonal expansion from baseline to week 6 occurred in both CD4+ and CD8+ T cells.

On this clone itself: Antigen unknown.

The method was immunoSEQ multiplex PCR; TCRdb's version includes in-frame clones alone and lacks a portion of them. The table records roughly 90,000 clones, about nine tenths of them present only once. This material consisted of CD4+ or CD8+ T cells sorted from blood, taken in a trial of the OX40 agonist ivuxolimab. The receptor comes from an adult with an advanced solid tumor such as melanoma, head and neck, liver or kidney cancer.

This CDR3 is CASSTERIGVVRNTEAFF. The CDR3 region has the DNA TGTGCCAGCTCTACCGAAAGAATTGGGGTGGTCAGGAACACTGAAGCTTTCTTT. The chain links TRBV18 to TRBJ1-1; D not resolved. This CDR3 is 18 amino acids long. Looked up from germline, CDR1 is KGHSH and CDR2 is LQKENI. The V and J ends lost 6 bases and 1 base respectively, with 24 bases between them.